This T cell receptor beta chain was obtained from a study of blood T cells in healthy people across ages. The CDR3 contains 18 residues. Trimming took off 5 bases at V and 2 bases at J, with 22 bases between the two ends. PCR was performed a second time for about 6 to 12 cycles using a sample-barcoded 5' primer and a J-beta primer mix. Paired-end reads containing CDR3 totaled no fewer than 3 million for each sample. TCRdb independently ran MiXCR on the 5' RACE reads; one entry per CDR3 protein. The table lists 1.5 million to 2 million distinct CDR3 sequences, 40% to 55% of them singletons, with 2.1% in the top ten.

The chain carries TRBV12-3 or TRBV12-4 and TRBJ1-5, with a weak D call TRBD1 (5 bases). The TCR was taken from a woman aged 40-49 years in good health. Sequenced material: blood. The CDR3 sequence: CASSHQVGALVGNQPQHF. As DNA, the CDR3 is TGTGCCAGCAGTCACCAGGTCGGGGCATTGGTCGGCAATCAGCCCCAGCATTTT.